The present TCR beta chain was sequenced within a study of beta chain features in type 1 diabetes. At the level of the study: Sorted cells numbering some 110 million were examined across all samples. Study conclusions and caveats: Sampled from patients, naive, central memory and Treg TCRB repertoires appeared more similar than those sampled from healthy donors. Shortening of TCRB CDR3s, moderate but significant, appeared in all four CD4+ subsets of Type 1 diabetes patients.

A sort by CD45RO/CCR7/CD25/CD127/CD95/CD27 yielded CD4+ naive, central memory, regulatory and stem cell-like memory cells. Germline V lookup: CDR1 SGHVS, CDR2 FQNEAQ. This CDR3 comprises 16 residues. The V segment lost 1 base and the J segment 3 bases; nucleotides outside the gene matches: 4. Note on this clone: Its antigen is unidentified.

The isolated RNA, all of it, was reverse transcribed, so expressed TCRB transcripts were what got sequenced. Produced via immunoSEQ multiplex PCR; TCRdb's table is partial and in-frame only. The table lists about 260,000 clones, approximately 70% of them singletons. The sample consisted of naive CD4+ T cells from blood. This chain joins TRBV7-8 and TRBJ2-7; the match to TRBD2 covers 12 bases. This TCR came from a man aged 25-45 years in good health. As DNA, the CDR3 is TGTGCCAGCAGCTTAGGGGGACTAGCGGGCCGCTACGAGCAGTACTTC. Translating it yields CASSLGGLAGRYEQYF.